The rows below give T cell receptor beta chains drawn from one sample of a study of T cell repertoires in cytomegalovirus infection. TCRdb re-called the reads through MiXCR, storing one row per CDR3 protein. The sample carries 57,000 or so distinct CDR3 sequences, around 34% recorded once. These TCRs are of unknown antigen specificity. The sequenced sample was PBMCs, sequenced either directly or after in vitro stimulation (not recorded which). The origin of the receptors is a human donor in good health (CMV status not recorded). Some clones in this sample may be carry-over from other donors' samples. CDR3s include the opening cysteine and the closing phenylalanine or tryptophan. Each record gives: V gene, J gene, CDR3 length, CDR3 protein.

V gene: TRBV7-2; J gene: TRBJ1-4; CDR3 length: 17; CDR3 protein: CASSLSTTWGGNEKLFF
V gene: TRBV12-3/TRBV12-4; J gene: TRBJ1-2; CDR3 length: 13; CDR3 protein: CASRLGQGDGYTF
V gene: TRBV20-1; J gene: TRBJ2-1; CDR3 length: 14; CDR3 protein: CSASRVAGGYEQFF
V gene: TRBV27; J gene: TRBJ1-6; CDR3 length: 13; CDR3 protein: CATRGAYNSPLHF
V gene: TRBV6-6; J gene: TRBJ2-7; CDR3 length: 16; CDR3 protein: CASSFRPTKITYEQYF
V gene: TRBV12-3/TRBV12-4; J gene: TRBJ2-1; CDR3 length: 16; CDR3 protein: CASSLDGGGLYNEQFF
V gene: TRBV15; J gene: TRBJ2-2; CDR3 length: 18; CDR3 protein: CATSRESGTGRATGELFF
V gene: TRBV19; J gene: TRBJ1-5; CDR3 length: 15; CDR3 protein: CASSRGYRGNQPQHF
V gene: TRBV5-6; J gene: TRBJ1-1; CDR3 length: 17; CDR3 protein: CASSMTGQGALGDEAFF
V gene: TRBV10-1; J gene: TRBJ2-3; CDR3 length: 14; CDR3 protein: CASSVTMSTDTQYF
V gene: TRBV6-5; J gene: TRBJ2-7; CDR3 length: 16; CDR3 protein: CASSYSTSGTPYEQYF
V gene: TRBV3-1; J gene: TRBJ2-1; CDR3 length: 13; CDR3 protein: CASSQGLYNEQFF
V gene: TRBV6-2/TRBV6-3; J gene: TRBJ1-6; CDR3 length: 13; CDR3 protein: CASSYRVRSPLHF
V gene: TRBV12-3/TRBV12-4; J gene: TRBJ2-4; CDR3 length: 12; CDR3 protein: CASRGQGNIQYF
V gene: TRBV29-1; J gene: TRBJ1-2; CDR3 length: 12; CDR3 protein: CSVGIMGAGYTF
V gene: TRBV12-3/TRBV12-4; J gene: TRBJ2-1; CDR3 length: 18; CDR3 protein: CASSPGTSGGAAYNEQFF
V gene: TRBV20-1; J gene: TRBJ2-7; CDR3 length: 12; CDR3 protein: CSARHDIHEQYF
V gene: TRBV7-2; J gene: TRBJ1-1; CDR3 length: 13; CDR3 protein: CASSRGVNTEAFF
V gene: TRBV29-1; J gene: TRBJ2-3; CDR3 length: 10; CDR3 protein: CSGGDDTQYF
V gene: TRBV7-8; J gene: TRBJ1-1; CDR3 length: 16; CDR3 protein: CASTHRGTARNTEAFF
V gene: TRBV4-1; J gene: TRBJ2-1; CDR3 length: 18; CDR3 protein: CASSHYRVGRSRDNEQFF
V gene: TRBV10-3; J gene: TRBJ2-3; CDR3 length: 16; CDR3 protein: CAIRNPGGGNTDTQYF
V gene: TRBV20-1; J gene: TRBJ1-1; CDR3 length: 14; CDR3 protein: CSAGRDRARFEAFF
V gene: TRBV5-6; J gene: TRBJ1-5; CDR3 length: 13; CDR3 protein: CASSLGRNQPQHF
V gene: TRBV24-1; J gene: TRBJ2-2; CDR3 length: 16; CDR3 protein: CATSDLRQGNTGELFF
V gene: TRBV7-4; J gene: TRBJ2-2; CDR3 length: 17; CDR3 protein: CASPVSRLTLVTGELFF
V gene: TRBV9; J gene: TRBJ2-6; CDR3 length: 15; CDR3 protein: CASSVGSSGANVLTF
V gene: TRBV28; J gene: TRBJ2-1; CDR3 length: 14; CDR3 protein: CASTRAGVGNEQFF
V gene: TRBV6-1; J gene: TRBJ1-2; CDR3 length: 14; CDR3 protein: CASTNWQGAYGYTF
V gene: TRBV4-3; J gene: TRBJ2-3; CDR3 length: 19; CDR3 protein: CASSRGGSIAGRLTDTQYF
V gene: TRBV12-3/TRBV12-4; J gene: TRBJ1-1; CDR3 length: 13; CDR3 protein: CASSFIANTEAFF
V gene: TRBV7-6; J gene: TRBJ1-1; CDR3 length: 12; CDR3 protein: CASSPTDRRAFF
V gene: TRBV6-5; J gene: TRBJ2-3; CDR3 length: 16; CDR3 protein: CASSYGTGAFTDTQYF
V gene: TRBV19; J gene: TRBJ1-1; CDR3 length: 14; CDR3 protein: CASTPGDRNTEAFF
V gene: TRBV7-2; J gene: TRBJ2-3; CDR3 length: 13; CDR3 protein: CVSTGRVTDTQYF
V gene: TRBV7-2; J gene: TRBJ1-6; CDR3 length: 13; CDR3 protein: CASSPRGNSPLHF
V gene: TRBV7-2; J gene: TRBJ2-3; CDR3 length: 18; CDR3 protein: CASSFRARVLWSTDTQYF
V gene: TRBV7-9; J gene: TRBJ2-7; CDR3 length: 15; CDR3 protein: CASSLARGVIYEQYF
V gene: TRBV7-9; J gene: TRBJ1-1; CDR3 length: 15; CDR3 protein: CASSEHPQMNTEAFF
V gene: TRBV19; J gene: TRBJ1-6; CDR3 length: 15; CDR3 protein: CASSSGQLLNSPLHF
V gene: TRBV4-3; J gene: TRBJ2-3; CDR3 length: 15; CDR3 protein: CASSARLAGADTQYF
V gene: TRBV7-2; J gene: TRBJ1-1; CDR3 length: 14; CDR3 protein: CASSLTPRDSEAFF
V gene: TRBV7-8; J gene: TRBJ2-3; CDR3 length: 14; CDR3 protein: CASSLGLAGDTQYF
V gene: TRBV7-2; J gene: TRBJ2-5; CDR3 length: 12; CDR3 protein: CASSLGVETQYF
V gene: TRBV5-1; J gene: TRBJ2-1; CDR3 length: 15; CDR3 protein: CASSLSRANYNEQFF
V gene: TRBV11-3; J gene: TRBJ2-1; CDR3 length: 13; CDR3 protein: CASSSGLAGEQFF
V gene: TRBV6-2/TRBV6-3; J gene: TRBJ2-1; CDR3 length: 19; CDR3 protein: CASSYSVSGKQASRNEQFF
V gene: TRBV7-2; J gene: TRBJ1-6; CDR3 length: 15; CDR3 protein: CASSFGTGRNSPLHF
V gene: TRBV6-5; J gene: TRBJ2-7; CDR3 length: 14; CDR3 protein: CASSYFQGEDEQYF
V gene: TRBV7-2; J gene: TRBJ2-1; CDR3 length: 12; CDR3 protein: CASSSQYNEQFF
V gene: TRBV7-6; J gene: TRBJ1-6; CDR3 length: 15; CDR3 protein: CASSLVSFPNSPLHF
V gene: TRBV19; J gene: TRBJ2-1; CDR3 length: 13; CDR3 protein: CASSPTSRNEQLF
V gene: TRBV7-6; J gene: TRBJ2-1; CDR3 length: 15; CDR3 protein: CASSPVASPTTEQFF
V gene: TRBV7-2; J gene: TRBJ2-7; CDR3 length: 16; CDR3 protein: CASSLTESGSSYEQYF